This TCR beta chain appears in the sequencing data of a study of blood T cell repertoires in COVID-19. Study background: T cells, B-cell-depleted T cells, or PBMCs supplied cDNA or gDNA.

Assay: immunoSEQ multiplex PCR; the TCRdb copy retains only in-frame clones and omits some. The data contain 70,000 to 95,000 clones, around 80% of them singletons. CDR1 KGHSH and CDR2 LQKENI come from the germline V gene. There are 16 residues in the CDR3. Trimming took 6 bases from V and 7 from J; bases not matched to a gene: 10. The sequence came from a human donor in a cohort sampled during active COVID-19. The material sequenced was peripheral blood. The rearrangement joins TRBV18 to TRBJ2-1; 12 bases map to TRBD2. The CDR3 coding sequence is TGTGCCAGCTCTCCTCGGACTAGCGGGGCGGGGAATGAGCAGTTCTTC. It encodes CASSPRTSGAGNEQFF.